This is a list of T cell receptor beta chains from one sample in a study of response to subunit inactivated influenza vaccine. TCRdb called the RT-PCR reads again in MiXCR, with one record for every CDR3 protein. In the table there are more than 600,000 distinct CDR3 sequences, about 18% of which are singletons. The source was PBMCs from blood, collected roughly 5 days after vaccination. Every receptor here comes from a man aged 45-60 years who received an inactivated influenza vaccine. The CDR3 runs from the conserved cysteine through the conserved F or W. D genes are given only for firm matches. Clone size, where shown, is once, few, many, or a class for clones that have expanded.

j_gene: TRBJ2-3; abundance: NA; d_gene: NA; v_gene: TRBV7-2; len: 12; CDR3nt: TGTGCCAGCAGCTTAGAGGGGTATACGCAGTATTTT; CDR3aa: CASSLEGYTQYF
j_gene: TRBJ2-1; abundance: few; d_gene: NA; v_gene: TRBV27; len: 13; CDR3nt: TGTGCCAGCAGCATTGAGGGAAACAATGAGCAGTTCTTC; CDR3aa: CASSIEGNNEQFF
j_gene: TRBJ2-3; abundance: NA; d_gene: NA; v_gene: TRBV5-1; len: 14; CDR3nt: TGCGCCAGCAGCTACGCGGGATACACAGATACGCAGTATTTT; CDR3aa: CASSYAGYTDTQYF
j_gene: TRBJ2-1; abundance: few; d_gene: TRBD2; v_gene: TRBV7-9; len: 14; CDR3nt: TGTGCCAGCAGCTTAGCGGGACTAGCGGGGGGTTGGTTCTTC; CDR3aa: CASSLAGLAGGWFF
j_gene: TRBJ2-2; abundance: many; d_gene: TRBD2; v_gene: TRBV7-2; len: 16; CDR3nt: TGTGCCAGCAAATTAGGGCTAGCGGGGTACACCGGGGAGCTGTTTTTT; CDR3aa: CASKLGLAGYTGELFF
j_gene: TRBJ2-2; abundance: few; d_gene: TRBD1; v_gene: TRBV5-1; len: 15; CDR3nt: TGCGCCAGCAGCAGATCGACAGGGGGTTTCGGGGAGCTGTTTTTT; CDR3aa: CASSRSTGGFGELFF
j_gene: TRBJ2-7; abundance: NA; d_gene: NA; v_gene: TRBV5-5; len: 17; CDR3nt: TGTGCCAGCAGCTCCTATCCACGCGGGACGGTCACCTACGAGCAGTACTTC; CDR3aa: CASSSYPRGTVTYEQYF
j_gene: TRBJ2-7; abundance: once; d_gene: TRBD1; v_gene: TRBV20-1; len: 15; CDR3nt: TGCAGTGCTATCCCCGACAGCCCAGGGGGTTACGAGCAGTACTTC; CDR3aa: CSAIPDSPGGYEQYF
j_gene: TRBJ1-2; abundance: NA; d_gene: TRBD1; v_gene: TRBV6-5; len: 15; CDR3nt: TGTGCCAGCAGTTACGGACAGGGTTTAGCATATGGCTACACCTTC; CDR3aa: CASSYGQGLAYGYTF
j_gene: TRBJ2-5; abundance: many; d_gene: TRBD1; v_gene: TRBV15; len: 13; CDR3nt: TGTGCCACCAGCAGGGACAGGGACGAGACCCAGTACTTC; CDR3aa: CATSRDRDETQYF
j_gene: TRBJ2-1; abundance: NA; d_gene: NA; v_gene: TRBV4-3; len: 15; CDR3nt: TGCGCCAGCAGCCAAGTTTTGAGGGAATACAATGAGCAGTTCTTC; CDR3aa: CASSQVLREYNEQFF
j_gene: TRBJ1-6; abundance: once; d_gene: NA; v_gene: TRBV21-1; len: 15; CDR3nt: TGTGCCAGCAGCAAGGTTACAGGCCCATATTCACCCCTCCACTTT; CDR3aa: CASSKVTGPYSPLHF
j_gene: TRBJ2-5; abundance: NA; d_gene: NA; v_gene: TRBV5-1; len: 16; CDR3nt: TGCGCCAGCAGCTTGCGACAGGGCGGGGGCCAAGAGACCCAGTACTTC; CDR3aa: CASSLRQGGGQETQYF
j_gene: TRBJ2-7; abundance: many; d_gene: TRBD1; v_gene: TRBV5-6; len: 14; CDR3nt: TGTGCCAGCAGCCCAGGGACAGATTCCTACGAGCAGTACTTC; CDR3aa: CASSPGTDSYEQYF
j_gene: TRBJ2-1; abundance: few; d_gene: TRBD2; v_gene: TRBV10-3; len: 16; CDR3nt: TGTGCCATCAGTGAGTCTATAGGTAGCGGGAATGTAGAGCAGTTCTTC; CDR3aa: CAISESIGSGNVEQFF
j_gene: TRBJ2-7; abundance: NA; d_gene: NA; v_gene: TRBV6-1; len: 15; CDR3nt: TGTGCCAGCAGTGAAGATGAGGTCGGCTCCTACGAGCAGTACTTC; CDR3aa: CASSEDEVGSYEQYF
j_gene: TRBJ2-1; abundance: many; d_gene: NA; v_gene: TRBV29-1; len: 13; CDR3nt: TGCAGCGTCCGGGACGTCACCTACAATGAGCAGTTCTTC; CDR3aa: CSVRDVTYNEQFF
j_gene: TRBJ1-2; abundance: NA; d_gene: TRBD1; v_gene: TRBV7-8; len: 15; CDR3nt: TGTGCCAGCAGCTCGCAGACAGGGTATACCTATGGCTACACCTTC; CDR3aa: CASSSQTGYTYGYTF
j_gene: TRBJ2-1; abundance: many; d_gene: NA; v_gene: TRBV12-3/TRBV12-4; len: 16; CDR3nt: TGTGCCAGCAGTTTTTTGGCTAGCGCTTTTTACAATGAGCAGTTCTTC; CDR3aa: CASSFLASAFYNEQFF
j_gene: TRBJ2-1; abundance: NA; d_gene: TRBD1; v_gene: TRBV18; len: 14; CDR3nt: TGTGCCAGCACCCGGGACAGGGCAATCAATGAGCAGTTCTTC; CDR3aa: CASTRDRAINEQFF
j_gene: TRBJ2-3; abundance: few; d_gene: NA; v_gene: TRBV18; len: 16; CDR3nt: TGTGCCAGCTCACTCCGACAGGACCTGAGCACAGATACGCAGTATTTT; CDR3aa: CASSLRQDLSTDTQYF
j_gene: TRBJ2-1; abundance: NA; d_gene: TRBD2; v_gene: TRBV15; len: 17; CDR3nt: TGTGCCACCAGCAGAGGATTGACTAGCGGGGGGGACAATGAGCAGTTCTTC; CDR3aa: CATSRGLTSGGDNEQFF
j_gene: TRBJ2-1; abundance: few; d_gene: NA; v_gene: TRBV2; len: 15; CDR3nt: TGTGCCAGCAGTGTTGAGGGGGGGACCTACAATGAGCAGTTCTTC; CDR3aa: CASSVEGGTYNEQFF
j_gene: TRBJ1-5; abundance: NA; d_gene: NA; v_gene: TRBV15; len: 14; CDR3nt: TGTGCCACCAGCAGAGATTTGGGTAATCAGCCCCAGCATTTT; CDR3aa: CATSRDLGNQPQHF
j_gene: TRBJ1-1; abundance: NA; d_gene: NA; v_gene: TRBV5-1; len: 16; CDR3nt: TGCGCCAGCAGCCTGCGGCCTCCGGACAGGAACACTGAAGCTTTCTTT; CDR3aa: CASSLRPPDRNTEAFF
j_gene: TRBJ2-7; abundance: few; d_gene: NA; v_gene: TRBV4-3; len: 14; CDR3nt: TGCGCCAGCAGCCACCAGCAGGGGATCTACGAGCAGTACTTC; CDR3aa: CASSHQQGIYEQYF
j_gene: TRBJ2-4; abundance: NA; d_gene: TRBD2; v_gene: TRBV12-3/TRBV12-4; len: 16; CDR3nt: TGTGCCAGCAGTTTTGTTAGCGGGGCGACCAAAAACATTCAGTACTTC; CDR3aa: CASSFVSGATKNIQYF
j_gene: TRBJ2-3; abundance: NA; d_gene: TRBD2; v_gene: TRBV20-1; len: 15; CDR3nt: TGCAGTGGCCTATCCGGGACTAGCGGCACAGATACGCAGTATTTT; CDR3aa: CSGLSGTSGTDTQYF
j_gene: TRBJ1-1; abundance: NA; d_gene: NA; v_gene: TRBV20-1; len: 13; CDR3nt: TGCAGTGCTACAACAAGGGGCGGGACTGAAGCTTTCTTT; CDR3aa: CSATTRGGTEAFF
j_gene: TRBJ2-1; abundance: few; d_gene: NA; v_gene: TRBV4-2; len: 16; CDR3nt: TGTGCCAGCAGCCAAGCGGAGGTCGACGGTGGGAATGAGCAGTTCTTC; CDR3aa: CASSQAEVDGGNEQFF
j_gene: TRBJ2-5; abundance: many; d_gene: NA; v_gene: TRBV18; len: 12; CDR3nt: TGTGCCAGCTCCCCTGACCAAGAGACCCAGTACTTC; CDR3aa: CASSPDQETQYF
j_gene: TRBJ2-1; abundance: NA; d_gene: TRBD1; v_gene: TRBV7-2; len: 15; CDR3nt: TGTGCCAGCAGCTCGGGACAGCTTTGGGACAATGAGCAGTTCTTC; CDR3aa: CASSSGQLWDNEQFF
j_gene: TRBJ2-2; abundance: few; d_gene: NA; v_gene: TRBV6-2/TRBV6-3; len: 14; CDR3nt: TGTGCCAGCAAAAACCTAAGGGGCACCGGGGAGCTGTTTTTT; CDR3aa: CASKNLRGTGELFF
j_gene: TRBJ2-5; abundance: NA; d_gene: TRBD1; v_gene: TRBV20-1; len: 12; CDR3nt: TGCAGTGCTCCGGACAGGGAAGAGACCCAGTACTTC; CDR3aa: CSAPDREETQYF
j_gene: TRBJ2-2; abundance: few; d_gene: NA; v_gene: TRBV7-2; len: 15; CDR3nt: TGTGCCAGCAGCTTAGACAGGAAATACACCGGGGAGCTGTTTTTT; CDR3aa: CASSLDRKYTGELFF
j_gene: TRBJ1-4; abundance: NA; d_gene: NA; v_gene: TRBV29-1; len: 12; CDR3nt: TGCAGCGCAGGGGCGAATAATGAAAAACTGTTTTTT; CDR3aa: CSAGANNEKLFF
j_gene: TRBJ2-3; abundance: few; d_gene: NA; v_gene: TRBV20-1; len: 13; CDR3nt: TGCAGTGCTGGGCGGGGCCGCACAGATACGCAGTATTTT; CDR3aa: CSAGRGRTDTQYF
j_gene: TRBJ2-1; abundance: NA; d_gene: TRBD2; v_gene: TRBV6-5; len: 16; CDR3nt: TGTGCCAGCAGTTACATGGGGACTAGAATCCCCAATGAGCAGTTCTTC; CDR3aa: CASSYMGTRIPNEQFF
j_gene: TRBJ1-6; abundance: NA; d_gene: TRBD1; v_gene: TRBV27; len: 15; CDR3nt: TGTGCCAGCAGTTTCACCTCAGGGGGTCGATCACCCCTCCACTTT; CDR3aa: CASSFTSGGRSPLHF
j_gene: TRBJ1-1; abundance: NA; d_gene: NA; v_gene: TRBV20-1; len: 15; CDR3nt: TGCAGTGCTAGAGACCGCGTCAGTGTGAACACTGAAGCTTTCTTT; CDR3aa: CSARDRVSVNTEAFF
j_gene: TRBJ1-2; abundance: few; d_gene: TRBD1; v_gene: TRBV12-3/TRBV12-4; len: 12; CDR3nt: TGTGCCATTCAGGGGGAGGGCTATGGCTACACCTTC; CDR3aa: CAIQGEGYGYTF
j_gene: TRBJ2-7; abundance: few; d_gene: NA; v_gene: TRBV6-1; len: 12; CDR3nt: TGTGCCAGCAGGCGAGACAGATCCGAGCAGTACTTC; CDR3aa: CASRRDRSEQYF
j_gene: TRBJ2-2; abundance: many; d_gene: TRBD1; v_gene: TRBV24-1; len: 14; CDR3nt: TGTGCCACCCGACAGGGCGCGAACACCGGGGAGCTGTTTTTT; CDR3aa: CATRQGANTGELFF
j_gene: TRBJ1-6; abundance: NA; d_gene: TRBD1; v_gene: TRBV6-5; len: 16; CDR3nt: TGTGCCAGCAGTTACGTCGCGGACAGGATAAATTCACCCCTCCACTTT; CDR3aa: CASSYVADRINSPLHF
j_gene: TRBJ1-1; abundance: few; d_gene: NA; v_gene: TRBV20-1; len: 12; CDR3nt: TGCAGACCACCGGCAGAGAACACTGAAGCTTTCTTT; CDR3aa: CRPPAENTEAFF
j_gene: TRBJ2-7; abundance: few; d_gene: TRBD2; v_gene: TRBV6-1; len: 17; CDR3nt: TGTGCCAGCAGTACATCTTGGAAAGCGGGAGTTCAGGACGAGCAGTACTTC; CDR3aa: CASSTSWKAGVQDEQYF
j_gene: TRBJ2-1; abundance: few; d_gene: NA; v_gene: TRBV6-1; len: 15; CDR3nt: TGTGCCAGCAGGCAGGACAAGGCTTCCTACAATGAGCAGTTCTTC; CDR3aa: CASRQDKASYNEQFF
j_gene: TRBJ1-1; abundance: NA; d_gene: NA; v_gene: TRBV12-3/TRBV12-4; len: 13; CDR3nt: TGTGCCAGCAGTTTAGACTACGGGAGGGAAGCTTTCTTT; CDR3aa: CASSLDYGREAFF
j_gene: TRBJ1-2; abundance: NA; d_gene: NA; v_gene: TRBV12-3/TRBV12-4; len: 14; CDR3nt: TGTGCCAGCAGTTTAGGCGCAGAAGCTATGAGCTACACCTTC; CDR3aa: CASSLGAEAMSYTF
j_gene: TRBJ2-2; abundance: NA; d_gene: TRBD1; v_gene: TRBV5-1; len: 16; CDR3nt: TGCGCCAGCAATTTTGGACAGGGATCGGGCGCCGGGGAGCTGTTTTTT; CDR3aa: CASNFGQGSGAGELFF
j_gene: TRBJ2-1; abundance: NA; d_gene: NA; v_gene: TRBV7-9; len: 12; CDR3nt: TGTGCCAGCAGCTTAGTAGAATTTGAGCAGTTCTTC; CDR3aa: CASSLVEFEQFF
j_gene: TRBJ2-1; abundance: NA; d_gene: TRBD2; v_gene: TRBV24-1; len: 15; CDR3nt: TGTGCCACCAGTGAAAAGGGACTAGCGACCAATGAGCAGTTCTTC; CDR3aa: CATSEKGLATNEQFF
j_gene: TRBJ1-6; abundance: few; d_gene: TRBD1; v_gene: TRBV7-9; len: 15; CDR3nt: TGTGCCAGCAGCGCCGACAGGGCGGGAGGAAGACCCCTCCACTTT; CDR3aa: CASSADRAGGRPLHF
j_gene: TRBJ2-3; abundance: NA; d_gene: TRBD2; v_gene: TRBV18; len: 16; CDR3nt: TGTGCCAGCTCACCACGGGCGGGGGAGTTCACAGATACGCAGTATTTT; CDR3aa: CASSPRAGEFTDTQYF
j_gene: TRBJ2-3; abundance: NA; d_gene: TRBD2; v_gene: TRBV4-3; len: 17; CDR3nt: TGCGCCAGCAGCCACCGACTAGCGGGGGGCGGTACAGATACGCAGTATTTT; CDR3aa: CASSHRLAGGGTDTQYF
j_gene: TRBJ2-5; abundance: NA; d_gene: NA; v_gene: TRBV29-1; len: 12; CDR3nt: TGCAGCGTTGTGGTCGGGCAAGAGACCCAGTACTTC; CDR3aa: CSVVVGQETQYF
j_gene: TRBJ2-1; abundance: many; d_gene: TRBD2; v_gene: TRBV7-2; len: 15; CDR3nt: TGTGCCAGCAGCTTAATTAGCGGGGGGAACAATGAGCAGTTCTTC; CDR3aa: CASSLISGGNNEQFF
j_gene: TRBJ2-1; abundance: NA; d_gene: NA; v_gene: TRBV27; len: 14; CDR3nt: TGTGCCAGCAGTTCCCGAGCCTCACGCAATGAGCAGTTCTTC; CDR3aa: CASSSRASRNEQFF
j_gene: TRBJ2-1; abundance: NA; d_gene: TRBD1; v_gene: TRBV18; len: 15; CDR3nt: TGTGCCAGCTCATCCGACAGGGGGGTGTTTGGCGAGCAGTTCTTC; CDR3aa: CASSSDRGVFGEQFF